Listed below are T cell receptor beta chains from one sample, sequenced in a study of blood T cell repertoires in COVID-19. Some clones are missing from TCRdb's copy, which holds only in-frame ones; the method was immunoSEQ multiplex PCR. Of about 190,000 clones listed, 65% to 85% are singletons. The specimen was PBMCs or T cells enriched from blood (not recorded which). All receptors come from a woman in her 30s who had recovered from COVID-19. Both conserved end residues are trimmed from each CDR3. Size values are once, few and many counts, or a class for expanded clones, and some rows have none.

CDR3: ASSPDSAYGYT; size: -; J: TRBJ1-2; V: TRBV18
CDR3: ATNSGGPSYNEQF; size: -; J: TRBJ2-1; V: TRBV24-1
CDR3: ASSVRSWTGEWTGNTIY; size: -; J: TRBJ1-3; V: TRBV2
CDR3: ASSPGELHTEAF; size: few; J: TRBJ1-1; V: TRBV27
CDR3: ASSLQPTSADTQY; size: few; J: TRBJ2-3; V: TRBV7-2
CDR3: ASSFGHTTLPNYGYT; size: -; J: TRBJ1-2; V: TRBV5-5
CDR3: AIGVYEQY; size: -; J: TRBJ2-7; V: TRBV6-6
CDR3: ASSPRDGPTEAF; size: -; J: TRBJ1-1; V: TRBV5-6
CDR3: ASSSPGLAGTDTQY; size: -; J: TRBJ2-3; V: TRBV28
CDR3: ASSLAWRKREHEKLF; size: -; J: TRBJ1-4; V: TRBV7-8
CDR3: ASSLVGGNEKLF; size: -; J: TRBJ1-4; V: TRBV5-1
CDR3: ASSPQRVGQPQH; size: few; J: TRBJ1-5; V: TRBV18
CDR3: ASSQARDTEAF; size: -; J: TRBJ1-1; V: TRBV3-1/TRBV3-2
CDR3: ASSESTGNTGELF; size: -; J: TRBJ2-2; V: TRBV5-1
CDR3: ASDSEQGQSPLH; size: -; J: TRBJ1-6; V: TRBV21-1
CDR3: AWNRGSGETQY; size: few; J: TRBJ2-5; V: TRBV30
CDR3: ASSLSDSSYEQY; size: -; J: TRBJ2-7; V: TRBV7-2
CDR3: ASSHRQGALPYGYT; size: -; J: TRBJ1-2; V: TRBV4-1
CDR3: ASSIDPRRSMNTEAF; size: -; J: TRBJ1-1; V: TRBV19
CDR3: ASSTRQGLNYGYT; size: -; J: TRBJ1-2; V: TRBV5-1
CDR3: ASSLLRVWYNEQF; size: -; J: TRBJ2-1; V: TRBV7-2
CDR3: ASSASPSRSPLH; size: -; J: TRBJ1-6; V: TRBV27
CDR3: ASSPPRREGRQETQY; size: few; J: TRBJ2-5; V: TRBV18
CDR3: ASTAGKGQPQH; size: once; J: TRBJ1-5; V: TRBV28
CDR3: ASRRQGPEAF; size: -; J: TRBJ1-1; V: TRBV2
CDR3: ASSYPGTGPSEAF; size: -; J: TRBJ1-1; V: TRBV6-5
CDR3: AIRQDRWDEKLF; size: -; J: TRBJ1-4; V: TRBV10-3